This T cell receptor beta chain was identified during a study of Ad26.COV2.S vaccination and SARS-CoV-2 variants. Study-level information: Once or twice, 56 days apart, Ad26.COV2.S was delivered intramuscularly.

Profiling relied on immunoSEQ multiplex PCR, and the TCRdb table lists in-frame clones only, not all of them. The sample yields fewer than 400,000 clones, roughly 86% seen once. Described treatment: some 20 received Ad26.COV2.S at low or high dose, single or two shots; about 5 received placebo; per-sample allocation not given. Day 63 after the first injection of vaccine or placebo was the sampling time. In regard to this clone: Its antigen is not known.

Study-wide results and caveats: Similar non-spike TCR breadth was seen in vaccine and placebo recipients.

The sequence came from a person aged 18-65 years who received the Ad26.COV2.S COVID-19 vaccine or a placebo. The input for sequencing was peripheral blood, taken in a trial of Ad26.COV2.S vaccine versus placebo.

The CDR3 coding sequence is TGTGCCAGCAGCGTAGGGGGGGCAGGAGTTAGCTACACCTTC. Translation: CASSVGGAGVSYTF. The V call is TRBV9, the J call TRBJ1-2; TRBD1 might be the D (6 bases). Trimming took 0 bases from V and 9 from J, leaving 15 bases between them. Germline V gives CDR1 SGDLS, CDR2 YYNGEE. This CDR3 contains 14 residues. The full variable domain, in which reference TRBV9 and TRBJ1-2 provide the parts outside the CDR3, is DSGVTQTPKHLITATGQRVTLRCSPRSGDLSVYWYQQSLDQGLQFLIQYYNGEERAKGNILERFSAQQFPDLHSELNLSSLELGDSALYFCASSVGGAGVSYTFGSGTRLTVV.